This T cell receptor beta chain comes out of a study of blood T cell repertoires in COVID-19. Clones were read by immunoSEQ multiplex PCR, and TCRdb kept only the in-frame ones, dropping some. The sample has about 270,000 clones; around 90% are singletons. Germline-derived CDR1 and CDR2 are SGDLS and YYNGEE. V lost 0 bases and J lost 4, with 11 bases in between. This CDR3 spans 14 amino acids. The receptor was derived from a woman under 40 with acute COVID-19. The specimen was PBMCs or T cells enriched from blood (not recorded which). This chain connects TRBV9 to TRBJ2-7; tentative D call: TRBD2 (5 bases). The CDR3 here is CASSVAGSGYEQYF. Written as DNA, the CDR3 is TGTGCCAGCAGCGTAGCTGGGTCGGGATACGAGCAGTACTTC. Based on the CDR3 plus reference TRBV9 and TRBJ2-7, the full variable domain is DSGVTQTPKHLITATGQRVTLRCSPRSGDLSVYWYQQSLDQGLQFLIQYYNGEERAKGNILERFSAQQFPDLHSELNLSSLELGDSALYFCASSVAGSGYEQYFGPGTRLTVT.